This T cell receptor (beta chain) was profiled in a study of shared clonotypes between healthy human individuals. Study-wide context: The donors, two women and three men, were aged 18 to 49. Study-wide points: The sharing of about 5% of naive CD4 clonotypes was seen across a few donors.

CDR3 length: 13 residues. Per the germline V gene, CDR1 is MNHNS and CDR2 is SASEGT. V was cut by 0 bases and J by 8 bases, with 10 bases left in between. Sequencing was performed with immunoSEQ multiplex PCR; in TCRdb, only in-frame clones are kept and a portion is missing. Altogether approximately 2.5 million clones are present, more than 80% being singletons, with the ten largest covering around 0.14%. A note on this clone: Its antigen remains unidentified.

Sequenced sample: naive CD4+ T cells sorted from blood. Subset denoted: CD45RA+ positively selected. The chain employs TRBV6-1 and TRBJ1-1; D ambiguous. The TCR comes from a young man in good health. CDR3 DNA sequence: TGTGCCAGCAGTGAAGCGGTCACTCGAGAAGCTTTCTTT. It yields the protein CASSEAVTREAFF.